The clone carrying this T cell receptor beta chain was observed a handful of times. TCRdb called the RT-PCR reads again in MiXCR, with one record for every CDR3 protein. The sample contains about 700,000 distinct CDR3 sequences, more than 13% of which appear only once. This TCR was recovered from a female donor in good health, serving as a healthy control. Source material: memory CD4+ T cells from blood.

In DNA form, the CDR3 reads TGCACCAGCAGGGAGACTAGCGGGGGGCGAAGCACAGATACGCAGTATTTT. This encodes CTSRETSGGRSTDTQYF. The chain is built from TRBV1 and TRBJ2-3; TRBD2, the D gene given by the table, was not confirmed from the DNA. TRBV1 is assigned pseudogene status. This CDR3 has 17 amino acids.